This T cell receptor beta chain was profiled in a study of T cell repertoires in cytomegalovirus infection (dated by TCRdb to the late 2010s). Some background on the complete study: Donor HLA type was relevant to the analysis, because carriage of CMV infection together with the matching HLA type was indicated by public TCR beta signatures.

V and J lose 5 bases and 3 bases, and a span of 10 bases separates them. The CDR3 measures 13 amino acids from cysteine to phenylalanine. Just CDR3 DNA is preserved here, 39 bases in frame from base 1. The data were produced on an Illumina HiSeq 1500. TCRdb reprocessing: public reads trimmed at Q25 with fastp, clones called with MiXCR, in-frame beta chains kept. Rows are unified per CDR3 protein, each entry keeping the most common DNA and genes. This sample gives 200,000 to 300,000 distinct CDR3 sequences in total; roughly 6.5% of them show up just once. Around 6.5% of the sample goes to the ten largest clones. Here is what the overall study found, with its caveats: In both this cohort and an independent cohort of over 350 donors, the cumulative frequency of public TCR beta family members distinguished carriers of CMV infection plus the relevant HLA type. In the ex vivo response, HLA-C-restricted CMV-specific TCR beta clonotypes were dominant, and in two of eight donors the single most frequent clonotype came from this HLA-C-restricted group.

This clonotype was picked up many times. The specificity of this receptor is unknown. Base quality data are lacking; no much larger clone is found one base away. This sequence uses TRBV12-3 or TRBV12-4 and TRBJ1-1; no D gene is confidently identified. The clonotype originates from a human donor in good health (CMV status not recorded). Some clones in this sample may be carry-over from other donors' samples. Sequencing input: PBMCs. The DNA sequence is given as TGTGCCAGCAGTATACTAGAAGACACTGAAGCTTTCTTT. This yields the protein CASSILEDTEAFF.